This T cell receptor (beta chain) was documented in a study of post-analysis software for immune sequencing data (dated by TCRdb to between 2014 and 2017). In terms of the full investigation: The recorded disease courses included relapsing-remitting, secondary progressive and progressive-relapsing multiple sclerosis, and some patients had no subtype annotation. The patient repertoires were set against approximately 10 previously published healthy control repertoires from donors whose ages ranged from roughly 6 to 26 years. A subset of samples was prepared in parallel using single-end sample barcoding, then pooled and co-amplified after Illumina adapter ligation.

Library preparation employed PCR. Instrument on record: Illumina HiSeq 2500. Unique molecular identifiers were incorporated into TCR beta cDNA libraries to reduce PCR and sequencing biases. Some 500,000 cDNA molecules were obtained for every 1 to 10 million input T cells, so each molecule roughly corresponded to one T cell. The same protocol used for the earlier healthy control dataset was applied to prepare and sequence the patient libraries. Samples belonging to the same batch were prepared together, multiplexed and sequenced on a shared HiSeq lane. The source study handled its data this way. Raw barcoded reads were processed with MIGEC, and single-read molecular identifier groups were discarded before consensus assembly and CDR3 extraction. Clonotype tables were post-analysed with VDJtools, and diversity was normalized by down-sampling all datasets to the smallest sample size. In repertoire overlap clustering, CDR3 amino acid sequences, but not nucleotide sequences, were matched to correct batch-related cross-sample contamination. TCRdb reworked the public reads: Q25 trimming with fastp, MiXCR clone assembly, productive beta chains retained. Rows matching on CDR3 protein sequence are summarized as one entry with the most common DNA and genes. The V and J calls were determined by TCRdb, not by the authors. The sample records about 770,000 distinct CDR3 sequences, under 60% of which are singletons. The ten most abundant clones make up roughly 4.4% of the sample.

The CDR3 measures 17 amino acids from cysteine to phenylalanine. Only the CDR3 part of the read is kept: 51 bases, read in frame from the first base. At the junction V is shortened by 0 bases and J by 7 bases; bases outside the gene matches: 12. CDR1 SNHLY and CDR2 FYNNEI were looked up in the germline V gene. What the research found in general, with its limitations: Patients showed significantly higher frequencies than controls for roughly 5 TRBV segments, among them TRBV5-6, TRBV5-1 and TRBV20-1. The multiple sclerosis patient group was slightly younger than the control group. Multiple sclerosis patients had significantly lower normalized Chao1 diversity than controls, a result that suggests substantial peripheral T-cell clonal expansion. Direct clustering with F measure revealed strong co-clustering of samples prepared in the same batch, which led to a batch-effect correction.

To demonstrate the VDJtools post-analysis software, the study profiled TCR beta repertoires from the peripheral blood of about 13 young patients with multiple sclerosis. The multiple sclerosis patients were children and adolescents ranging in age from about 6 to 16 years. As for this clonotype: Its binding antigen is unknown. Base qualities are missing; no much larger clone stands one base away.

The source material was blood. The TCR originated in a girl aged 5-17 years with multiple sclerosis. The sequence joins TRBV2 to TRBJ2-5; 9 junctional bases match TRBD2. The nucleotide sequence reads TGTGCCAGCAGTGAAGCGCGGGGTAGCGGGAGTCGAGGGACCCAGTACTTC. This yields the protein CASSEARGSGSRGTQYF.